This T cell receptor (beta chain) was found in a study of shared clonotypes between healthy human individuals. Whole-study findings and limits: Generation probabilities were higher for clonotypes shared across all four sorted-subset donors than for unshared ones. It was only blood that was sampled, and tissue repertoires likely differ. On the whole, naive subsets had larger estimated richness than memory subsets had.

Trimming shortened V by 4 bases and J by 9 bases, and 19 bases separated the two germline ends. The germline V gene has CDR1 GTSNPN and CDR2 SVGIG (reference sequence). The CDR3 spans 14 residues. Details on this clone: The antigen is not known.

TCRdb's table, derived via immunoSEQ multiplex PCR, lists solely in-frame clones and lacks some. The sample includes a few hundred thousand clones, under 80% of them seen just once. This receptor was obtained from a man aged 30-40 years in good health. Material: memory CD4+ T cells sorted from blood. Subset noted: CD45RA-negative fraction. V usage is TRBV30 and J usage is TRBJ1-5, with D unclear. Written as DNA, the CDR3 is TGTGCCTGGACCCTCCCGGGCGGCATCGGGCCCCAGCATTTT. This translates into CAWTLPGGIGPQHF.